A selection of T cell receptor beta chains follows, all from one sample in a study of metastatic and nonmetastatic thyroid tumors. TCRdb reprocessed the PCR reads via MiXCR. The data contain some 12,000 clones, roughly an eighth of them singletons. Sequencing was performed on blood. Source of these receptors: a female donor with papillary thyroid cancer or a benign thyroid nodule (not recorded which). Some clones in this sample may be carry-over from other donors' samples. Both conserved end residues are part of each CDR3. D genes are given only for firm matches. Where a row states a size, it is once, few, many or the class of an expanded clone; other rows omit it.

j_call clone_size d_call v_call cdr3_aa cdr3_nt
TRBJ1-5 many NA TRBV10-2 CASSEGLRQPQHF TGCGCCAGCAGTGAGGGCCTCCGACAGCCCCAGCATTTT
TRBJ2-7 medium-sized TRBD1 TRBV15 CATSPRRGQEYEQYF TGTGCCACCAGCCCTCGACGGGGACAGGAATACGAGCAGTACTTC
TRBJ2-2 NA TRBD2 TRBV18 CASSLAGSTGELFF TGTGCCAGCTCTCTAGCGGGATCTACCGGGGAGCTGTTTTTT
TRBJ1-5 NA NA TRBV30 CAWSDKYSNQPQHF TGTGCCTGGAGCGACAAATATAGCAATCAGCCCCAGCATTTT
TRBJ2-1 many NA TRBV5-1 CASTLLERAYNEQFF TGCGCCAGCACTTTACTAGAACGAGCGTACAATGAGCAGTTCTTC
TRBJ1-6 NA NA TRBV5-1 CASSTDNLGYSPLHF TGCGCCAGCAGCACGGACAACCTTGGGTATTCACCCCTCCACTTT
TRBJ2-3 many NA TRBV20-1 CSARDGSSTDTQYF TGCAGTGCTAGAGATGGGTCTAGCACAGATACGCAGTATTTT
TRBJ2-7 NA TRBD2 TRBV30 CAWSHGGGYEQYF TGTGCCTGGAGTCACGGGGGGGGCTACGAGCAGTACTTC
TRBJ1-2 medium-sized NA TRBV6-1 CASSEERGPLYGYTF TGTGCCAGCAGTGAAGAGCGCGGTCCCCTCTATGGCTACACCTTC
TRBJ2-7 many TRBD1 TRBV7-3 CASSLLGQGSYEQYF TGTGCCAGCAGCTTACTCGGACAGGGCTCCTACGAGCAGTACTTC
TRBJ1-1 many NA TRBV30 CAWSVKSNGDTEAFF TGTGCCTGGAGTGTTAAGAGCAACGGGGACACTGAAGCTTTCTTT
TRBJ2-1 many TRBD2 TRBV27 CASSLAGGEQFF TGTGCCAGCAGTTTAGCGGGAGGTGAGCAGTTCTTC
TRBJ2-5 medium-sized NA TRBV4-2 CASSQDLGRRETQYF TGTGCCAGCAGCCAAGATCTAGGGCGAAGAGAGACCCAGTACTTC
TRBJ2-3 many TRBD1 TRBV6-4 CASSDRQGRVPTDTQYF TGTGCCAGCAGTGACCGACAGGGAAGGGTCCCCACAGATACGCAGTATTTT
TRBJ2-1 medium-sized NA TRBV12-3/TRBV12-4 CASSLGPPNEQFF TGTGCCAGCAGTTTGGGGCCACCCAATGAGCAGTTCTTC